The 21 T cell receptor beta chains below all came from one sample that was sequenced in a study of T-cell reconstitution after alpha-beta-depleted transplantation in children. Unique molecular identifiers featured in how the TCRbeta library was prepared. MiXCR, run by TCRdb on the PCR reads, gives a single entry per CDR3 protein. The profile shows some 200,000 distinct CDR3 sequences, 6.5% to 7.5% of them singletons. The specimen was PBMCs from the stem cell graft donor, collected from the stem cell graft. The origin of the receptors is a human donor who donated a stem cell graft to a child with Wiskott-Aldrich syndrome.

This clonotype was recorded many times. The rearrangement uses TRBV10-3 and TRBJ2-3; TRBD1 agrees at 8 bases. Germline V CDR1 and CDR2: ENHRY, SYGVKD. V dropped 4 bases and J dropped 5; count of bases not matched to a gene: 11. This CDR3 spans 16 amino acids. CDR3: CAISGNRGFSQDTQYF. As DNA, the CDR3 is TGTGCCATCAGTGGGAACAGGGGGTTCTCCCAAGATACGCAGTATTTT.

This clonotype was observed many times. The V gene is TRBV7-9, the J gene TRBJ1-5, with D maybe TRBD1 (5 bases). CDR1 is SEHNR, CDR2 FQNEAQ, per germline (reference sequence). CDR3 length: 15 residues. V lost 4 bases and J 7 bases, leaving 17 bases between the germline ends. CDR3 bases: TGTGCCAGCAGCTCCGATGGGACGGGGAGACAGCCCCAGCATTTT. Translated, it gives CASSSDGTGRQPQHF.

This clonotype appeared a few times. This chain joins TRBV3-1 and TRBJ2-3; TRBD2 matches at 10 bases. Germline assignment: CDR1 LGHDT and CDR2 YNNKEL (reference sequence). The CDR3 length is 18 residues. J lost 3 bases, V lost 4 bases, and 13 bases had no gene match. The CDR3 is CASSRRTSGTLGTDTQYF. The CDR3 DNA reads as TGTGCCAGCAGCCGACGGACTAGCGGAACCCTCGGGACAGATACGCAGTATTTT.

This chain connects TRBV6-1 to TRBJ2-3; D is undetermined. The CDR3 runs to 17 residues. Looked up from germline, CDR1 is MNHNS and CDR2 is SASEGT. V was clipped by 4 bases and J by 1 base, with 18 bases between them. The CDR3 sequence is CASSVVGWTERTDTQYF. The CDR3 DNA reads as TGTGCCAGCAGTGTAGTCGGGTGGACGGAACGCACAGATACGCAGTATTTT.

The chain has TRBV5-8 and TRBJ2-1, with 10 bases that match TRBD2. This CDR3 is 16 amino acids long. Germline V gene sequence: CDR1 SGHTS, CDR2 YDEGEE. V shed 4 bases and J 3 bases; nucleotides not matched to a gene: 7. The CDR3 coding sequence is TGTGCCAGCAGCGTCCTGACTAGCGGGTTCTACAATGAGCAGTTCTTC. Its translation: CASSVLTSGFYNEQFF.

Ten or more counts support this clonotype. CDR3 nucleotides: TGTGCCAGCAGCTTAGCGATGGGGCACGAGCAGTACTTC. This codes for CASSLAMGHEQYF. This chain connects TRBV7-9 to TRBJ2-7; D possibly corresponds to TRBD1 (5 bases). This CDR3 region has 13 residues. Looked up from germline, CDR1 is SEHNR and CDR2 is FQNEAQ (reference sequence). Trimming pared 0 bases from V and 5 bases from J, leaving 8 bases between.

J is TRBJ2-7 and V is TRBV2; D perhaps matches TRBD2 (7 bases). V gave up 7 bases and J gave up 6 bases, with 19 bases separating them. Germline V lookup: CDR1 SNHLY, CDR2 FYNNEI. The CDR3 totals 14 residues. The CDR3: CASTPGAGVGEQYF. Here the CDR3 DNA reads TGTGCCAGCACCCCGGGGGCGGGAGTAGGCGAGCAGTACTTC.

The sample holds a few counts of this clonotype. The chain has TRBV5-1 and TRBJ2-6; no reliable D call. The CDR3 length is 16 residues. Germline V gene data show CDR1 as SGHRS and CDR2 as YFSETQ. V was cut by 0 bases and J by 3 bases, with 10 bases left in between. The CDR3 spells CASSLDGVRGANVLTF. The CDR3 DNA is TGCGCCAGCAGCTTGGATGGGGTACGTGGGGCCAACGTCCTGACTTTC.

Ten or more counts support this clonotype. The chain links TRBV12-3 or TRBV12-4 to TRBJ1-1, with D unclear. Trimming stripped 3 bases from V and 5 bases from J, with 10 bases between. The CDR3 runs 13 residues. The CDR3 bases are TGTGCCAGCAGTTTCTTTAGTGGAACTGAAGCTTTCTTT. Protein: CASSFFSGTEAFF.

This clonotype has at least ten counts. The rearrangement uses TRBV12-3 or TRBV12-4 and TRBJ2-5, with D unresolved. The CDR3 consists of 15 residues. V was clipped by 6 bases and J by 3 bases, with 17 bases between them. This CDR3 is CASSTRTASEETQYF. The DNA for the CDR3 is TGTGCCAGCAGCACCCGGACGGCGTCGGAAGAGACCCAGTACTTC.

This clonotype was recorded many times. This rearrangement joins TRBV20-1 to TRBJ1-5, with unresolved D. Germline V lookup: CDR1 DFQATT, CDR2 SNEGSKA (reference sequence). Deletions cut 7 bases from V and 0 bases from J, with 7 bases between. The CDR3 is 12 amino acids. The CDR3 bases are TGCAGTGGGGCAGTTAGCAATCAGCCCCAGCATTTT. This encodes CSGAVSNQPQHF.

This clonotype was found many times. The chain carries TRBV7-2 and TRBJ1-2; D ambiguous. Germline V gives CDR1 SGHTA, CDR2 FQGNSA. The CDR3 has 14 residues. V lost 0 bases to trimming and J lost 8 bases, with 13 bases between them. This CDR3 is CASSLAGLAKGYTF. The CDR3 nucleotides read TGTGCCAGCAGCTTAGCGGGCCTGGCTAAGGGCTACACCTTC.

This clonotype was seen many times. The chain combines TRBV4-1 with TRBJ2-7, with D possibly being TRBD1 (5 bases). CDR1 is MGHRA and CDR2 is YSYEKL in the germline V gene. Trimming took 1 base from V and 3 from J, leaving 13 bases between them. The CDR3 covers 15 residues. For the CDR3, the DNA is TGCGCCAGCAGCCAAGTCACAGGTACGCGCTACGAGCAGTACTTC. This encodes CASSQVTGTRYEQYF.

This chain uses TRBV4-3 with TRBJ1-2, with TRBD1 identical over 7 bases. CDR3 length: 15 amino acids. The germline V gene encodes CDR1 LGHNA and CDR2 YSLEER. The trim removed 0 bases at V and 0 bases at J, leaving 1 base unmatched. The CDR3 DNA follows: TGCGCCAGCAGCCAAGAAGGGACAGCTAACTATGGCTACACCTTC. Protein: CASSQEGTANYGYTF.

The chain carries TRBV5-1 and TRBJ2-5, with D perhaps matching TRBD2 (5 bases). This CDR3 comprises 14 residues. Germline V gives CDR1 SGHRS, CDR2 YFSETQ. Trimming left V 3 bases short and J 2 bases short, with 11 bases between. The CDR3 DNA reads TGCGCCAGCAGCTACGACCCGGGACAAGAGACCCAGTACTTC. Its protein product is CASSYDPGQETQYF.

This clonotype was seen more than once but under ten times. This chain connects TRBV30 to TRBJ2-3; 8 bases agree with TRBD2. The CDR3 contains 17 residues. After removal of 0 bases from V and 0 bases from J, the junction contained 8 bases not matched to a gene. The germline V gene has CDR1 GTSNPN and CDR2 SVGIG (reference sequence). The CDR3 spells CAWSVTGGAGSTDTQYF. CDR3 sequence (DNA): TGTGCCTGGAGTGTAACGGGGGGGGCCGGAAGCACAGATACGCAGTATTTT.

This clonotype showed up many times. The chain employs TRBV29-1 and TRBJ2-7; 7 bases agree with TRBD1. The germline V gene encodes CDR1 SQVTM and CDR2 ANQGSEA. The V segment lost 8 bases and the J segment 4 bases; nucleotides outside the gene matches: 17. This CDR3 spans 15 amino acids. CDR3: CSIIKSDRSLYEQYF. The CDR3 DNA sequence: TGCAGCATTATAAAATCGGACAGGTCTCTGTACGAGCAGTACTTC.

J is TRBJ2-2 and V is TRBV20-1; 9 nucleotides agree with TRBD1. The germline CDR1 and CDR2 sequences are DFQATT and SNEGSKA (reference sequence). V lost 5 bases, J lost 1 base, and 17 bases stayed unmatched. The CDR3 is 19 residues long. The CDR3 is CSARGGGTGHNLNTGELFF. The CDR3 nucleotides read TGCAGTGCTCGCGGGGGAGGGACAGGGCATAATCTGAACACCGGGGAGCTGTTTTTT.

This chain connects TRBV6-6 to TRBJ2-1; the D gene is possibly TRBD1 (5 bases). CDR1 and CDR2 from the germline V gene are MNHNY and SVGAGI (reference sequence). Trimming stripped 6 bases from V and 12 bases from J, with 15 bases between. The CDR3 is 12 amino acids. CDR3 sequence reads: CASSRIQDMQFF. CDR3 sequence (DNA): TGTGCCAGCAGCCGAATACAGGATATGCAGTTCTTC.

This clonotype has ten or more counts. The chain couples TRBV6-5 to TRBJ2-3, with 9 nucleotides matching TRBD1. V was pared by 0 bases and J by 4 bases, with 14 bases of the junction left unmatched. This CDR3 region has 19 residues. Germline V CDR1 and CDR2: MNHEY, SVGAGI. DNA of the CDR3: TGTGCCAGCAGTTACTCCACGCCCCTCACAGGGACAGGGTCAGATACGCAGTATTTT. Translated: CASSYSTPLTGTGSDTQYF.

This clonotype was seen ten or more times. The chain links TRBV6-5 to TRBJ1-6, with D hard to call. The V gene's germline CDR1 is MNHEY and CDR2 SVGAGI. The CDR3 covers 13 residues. With 4 bases removed from V and 8 bases from J, the gap between germline ends came to 9 bases. The CDR3 bases are TGTGCCAGCAGTTTAAGCCCCCATTCACCCCTCCACTTT. This encodes CASSLSPHSPLHF.